The present T cell receptor beta chain was sequenced within a study of OX40 agonist ivuxolimab in advanced cancers. Whole-study context: The dose-escalation cohort was about 87% male, with a mean age of approximately 62 years, ranging roughly 23 to 90. Prior anti-PD-1, anti-PD-L1 or anti-CTLA-4 therapy was allowed; around 43% had some.

The CDR3 consists of 13 residues. The ends lost 5 bases at V and 2 bases at J; junction bases unmatched: 2. The germline V gene encodes CDR1 MNHNS and CDR2 SASEGT. Assay: immunoSEQ multiplex PCR; the TCRdb copy retains only in-frame clones and omits some. The sample contains 20,000 to 25,000 clones, over 60% of which appear only once. Sampled blood was obtained at baseline, cycle 4 day 1, and cycle 7 day 1. The chain carries TRBV6-1 and TRBJ1-2, with 7 bases lining up with TRBD1. The origin of this receptor is an adult with an advanced solid tumor such as melanoma, head and neck, liver or kidney cancer. The sequenced sample was CD4+ or CD8+ T cells sorted from blood, obtained in a trial of the OX40 agonist ivuxolimab. DNA for the CDR3: TGTGCCAGCAGTCCGGACAGGAACTATGGCTACACCTTC. It codes for CASSPDRNYGYTF.